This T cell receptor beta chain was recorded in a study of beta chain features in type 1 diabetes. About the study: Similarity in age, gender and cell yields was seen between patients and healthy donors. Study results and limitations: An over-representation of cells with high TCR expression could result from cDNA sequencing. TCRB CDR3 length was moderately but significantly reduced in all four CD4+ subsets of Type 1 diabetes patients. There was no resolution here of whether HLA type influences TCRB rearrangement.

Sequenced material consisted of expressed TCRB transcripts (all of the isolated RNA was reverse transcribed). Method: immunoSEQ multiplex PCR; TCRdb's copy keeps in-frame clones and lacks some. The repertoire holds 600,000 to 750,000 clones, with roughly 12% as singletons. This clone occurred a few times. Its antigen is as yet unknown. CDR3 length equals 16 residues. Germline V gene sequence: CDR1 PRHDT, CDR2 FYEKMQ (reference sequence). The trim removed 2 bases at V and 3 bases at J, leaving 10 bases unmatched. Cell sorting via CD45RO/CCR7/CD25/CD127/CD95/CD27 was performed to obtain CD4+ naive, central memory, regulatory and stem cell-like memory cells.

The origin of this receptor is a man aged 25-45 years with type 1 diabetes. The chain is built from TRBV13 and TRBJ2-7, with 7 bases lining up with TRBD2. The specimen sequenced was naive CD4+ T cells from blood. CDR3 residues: CASSLTAGDGHYEQYF. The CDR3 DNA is TGTGCCAGCAGCTTAACCGCGGGGGACGGGCACTACGAGCAGTACTTC. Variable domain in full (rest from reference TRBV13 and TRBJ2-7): AAGVIQSPRHLIKEKRETATLKCYPIPRHDTVYWYQQGPGQDPQFLISFYEKMQSDKGSIPDRFSAQQFSDYHSELNMSSLELGDSALYFCASSLTAGDGHYEQYFGPGTRLTVT.